The entry that follows covers one T cell receptor beta chain sequence. The antigen is unknown. CDR1 and CDR2 (germline): LNHDA, SQIVND (reference sequence). This CDR3 has 16 residues. V was pared by 7 bases and J by 1 base, with 10 bases of the junction left unmatched. This sample stems from a study of cytomegalovirus exposure and HLA in healthy donors. Whole-study results and caveats: The study flagged around 150 TCR beta chains as cytomegalovirus-associated. Among TCR beta chains of equal frequency, HLA-associated ones were more clonally expanded in a later analysis.

PCR employed 60 Vbeta and 13 Jbeta primers. In the original processing: Later reanalysis found 70 million to 95 million unique TCR beta chains, around 10 million of them shared. Assay: immunoSEQ multiplex PCR; the TCRdb copy retains only in-frame clones and omits some. That table supplies the V and J calls and clone size; D and trimming were determined from the DNA. Counted here are around 99,000 clones, roughly 79% occurring once; the ten biggest clones make up less than 9.5%. This clonotype was obtained from a woman aged 45-65 years in good health and CMV-seropositive. J is TRBJ2-5 and V is TRBV19; 9 bases fit TRBD1. Sequenced sample: PBMCs. CDR3 sequence reads: CASIPQGTGIQETQYF. The DNA for the CDR3 is TGTGCCAGTATCCCTCAAGGGACAGGGATCCAAGAGACCCAGTACTTC.